Below, one T cell receptor (beta chain) is given with its context. Antigen specificity is unknown. This may stem from a read error, because a much larger clone lies one nucleotide away. This entry is derived from a study of tumor-infiltrating lymphocytes in primary liver carcinoma. Study-wide results and caveats: Overlap in tumor-adjacent and tumor-blood pairs fell below that of tumor region pairs. A significantly higher top-250-clone fraction was found in tumors than in blood (p = 0.039).

Extraction also yielded germline DNA, while blood RNA was obtained from unsorted whole blood. Researchers generated TCR beta cDNA from roughly 520 ng of total RNA, relying on a constant-region primer. Three nested multiplex PCR rounds, a slightly modified ARM-PCR method, built the TCR beta libraries. Each CDR3 protein is one row after TCRdb ran MiXCR on the multiplex PCR reads. The data hold about 210,000 distinct CDR3 sequences, with less than 75% observed a single time. Source material: peripheral blood. The origin of this receptor is a woman aged 55-70 years with primary liver carcinoma and hepatitis B virus infection.

The chain's CDR3 is CSVEYIGRPPYEQYF. The CDR3 DNA is TGCAGCGTTGAGTACATCGGGAGGCCGCCCTACGAGCAGTACTTC. This chain uses TRBV29-1 with TRBJ2-7; 7 nucleotides align to TRBD2. V shed 3 bases and J 2 bases; nucleotides not matched to a gene: 10. The CDR3 runs to 15 residues. Germline V CDR1 and CDR2: SQVTM, ANQGSEA.